This T cell receptor (beta chain) was obtained from a study of Graves' ophthalmopathy and Graves' hyperthyroidism listed by TCRdb under 2018. Notes on the research overall: Hyperthyroidism was considered stable if no progression to ophthalmopathy occurred within 18 months of follow-up. TCR beta repertoire signatures were used to distinguish Graves' ophthalmopathy from Graves' hyperthyroidism and to predict progression to ophthalmopathy. In total, around 130 blood samples were TCR-sequenced: some 40 ophthalmopathy, some 80 hyperthyroidism and 17 hyperthyroidism-to-ophthalmopathy patients. To explore V-J signatures distinguishing ophthalmopathy from hyperthyroidism, a discovery set of under 110 patients (about 41 ophthalmopathy, over 55 stable hyperthyroidism) was enrolled. For independent validation, a separate cohort was made up of fewer than 20 hyperthyroidism patients plus 17 patients who later progressed from hyperthyroidism to ophthalmopathy. In more than five hyperthyroidism patients, the T-cell repertoires found in thyroid tissue were compared with those found in blood. Following sample collection, hyperthyroidism patients were given methimazole at a starting dose of 30 mg daily, and ophthalmopathy patients were given high-dose intravenous methylprednisolone. Beyond this particular receptor, the publication reports: Most of the expanded thyroid clonotypes with a frequency above 0.001 were also detected in blood, and it was suggested that the thyroid immune response may be reflected by blood repertoires. In cross-validation, the 13-signature model distinguished ophthalmopathy from stable hyperthyroidism with 85% to 90% sensitivity and nearly 82% specificity, and in the test set the corresponding values were about 80% and 75%. In validation, the model predicted ophthalmopathy progression with roughly 68% sensitivity and around 72% specificity; eleven to twelve predicted patients were CT-confirmed with GO in a median of 6.5 months. No statistical method was used to predetermine the sample size, and group allocation was not hidden from the investigators.

On this clonotype: Its antigen is still unknown. No qualities accompany the bases; no much larger clone lies one base away.

For repertoire sequencing, TCR beta CDR3 regions were amplified from RNA transcripts. The first round was an RT-PCR using HTBI primers with the Qiagen OneStep RT-PCR kit, and this first round was followed by a second-round multiplex PCR, then size selection and purification. Libraries were sequenced on an Illumina HiSeq2000 using paired-end 100 bp reads. The published analysis was carried out like this. Reads were processed with SOAPnuke, discarding reads with adapters, uncalled bases, mean Phred below 15, or no exact constant-primer or identifier match. COPE v1.2.5 was used to merge high-quality paired reads. Clonotypes were defined as unique nucleotide sequences and were aligned to IMGT TRB V, D and J references using MiTCR v1.1. The analysis was limited to V-J combinations with a frequency above 0.0001, which together covered around 99% of the repertoires. For each V-J combination, a TCR clonal expansion and chaos score was defined as the ratio of F50 clonal expansion to chaos observed in the TCRdist matrix. Welch's t-statistics and random forest were used to narrow the features down to about twelve V-J combinations, which were then fed into a naive Bayes classifier. Thyroid-blood repertoire similarity was quantified with the Morisita-Horn index. TCRdb reworked the public reads: Q25 trimming with fastp, MiXCR clone assembly, productive beta chains retained. A single entry per CDR3 protein holds the most common genes and DNA from its merged rows. Here the V and J calls rest on TCRdb's processing, not on the authors' analysis. For this sample the table gives 1 million to 1.3 million distinct CDR3 sequences, of which about 38% were detected only once. The ten top clones hold around 10% of the sample.

The germline V gene (reference sequence) yields LNHDA for CDR1 and SQIVND for CDR2. V is clipped by 7 bases and J by 7 bases, and the sequence between their germline boundaries is 16 bases long. The CDR3 starts with the cysteine, ends with the phenylalanine, and has 14 residues. CDR3 DNA only is kept here, 42 bases in frame from base 1. The hyperthyroidism patients were 18 to 65 years old and newly diagnosed, with a disease duration of less than 2 months. Patients with other autoimmune diseases, uncontrolled infections, pregnancy or lactation were excluded from the study. Diagnosis relied on clinical symptoms, serum thyroxine, TRAb, thyroid ultrasound and orbital computed tomography. Total RNA was extracted using Trizol reagent, and RNA quality was checked on an Agilent 2100 Bioanalyzer.

The chain is made from TRBV19 and TRBJ1-4, and perhaps TRBD1 as D gene, on 6 matching bases. This clonotype was sampled from an adult man with Graves' hyperthyroidism. The source material was peripheral blood or thyroid tissue (not recorded which). Here the CDR3 is given as CASKRDTASEKLFF. The base sequence is TGTGCCAGTAAAAGGGACACAGCCTCTGAAAAACTGTTTTTT.